The rows below give T cell receptor beta chains drawn from one sample of a study of blood T cell repertoires in COVID-19. Only in-frame clones appear in the TCRdb table, and some are missing; sequencing was by immunoSEQ multiplex PCR. The data contain about 80,000 clones, 82% of them singletons. Sequenced sample: peripheral blood. All receptors come from a man older than 75 with acute or convalescent COVID-19. The CDR3 runs from the conserved cysteine through the conserved F or W. D genes are given only for firm matches. The size entry is marked missing in some rows and otherwise reads once, few, many or a size class.

TRBV29-1,NA,TRBJ2-7,many,TGCAGCGCCGGCGACAGAAGCTACGAGCAGTACTTC,CSAGDRSYEQYF
TRBV5-1,NA,TRBJ1-6,NA,TGCGCCAGCAGGAAGGAGGGGTCTTCACCCCTCCACTTT,CASRKEGSSPLHF
TRBV7-9,TRBD1,TRBJ2-1,NA,TGTGCCAGCAGCTTGTGGACAGGGGGTTACAATGAGCAGTTCTTC,CASSLWTGGYNEQFF
TRBV2,TRBD1,TRBJ1-6,NA,TGTGCCAGCAGTGACAGGGGGATAGATAATTCACCCCTCCACTTT,CASSDRGIDNSPLHF
TRBV6-5,TRBD1,TRBJ1-1,NA,TGTGCCAGCAGTTATTCAACCGGGACAGGGTTTGCTTTCTTT,CASSYSTGTGFAFF
TRBV18,TRBD1,TRBJ1-2,NA,TGTGCCAGCTCACCAGGGACAGGGAGGGCTAACTATGGCTACACCTTC,CASSPGTGRANYGYTF
TRBV18,TRBD1,TRBJ1-2,NA,TGTGCCAGCTCGCCTGACAGGGGCTATGGCTACACCTTC,CASSPDRGYGYTF
TRBV30,NA,TRBJ2-1,NA,TGTGCCTGGAGCGGGGGTGACTACAATGAGCAGTTCTTC,CAWSGGDYNEQFF
TRBV7-9,TRBD1,TRBJ1-1,once,TGTGCCAGCAGCGACAGGGCGGGCACTGAAGCTTTCTTT,CASSDRAGTEAFF
TRBV19,TRBD1,TRBJ1-2,NA,TGTGCCAGTAGTTTCACCGGGACAGGGCCCGGCTACACCTTC,CASSFTGTGPGYTF
TRBV9,TRBD1,TRBJ2-2,NA,TGTGCCAGCAGCCCCCCGGGACAGGGGTCGTCCGGGGAGCTGTTTTTT,CASSPPGQGSSGELFF
TRBV5-5,NA,TRBJ1-1,NA,TGTGCCAGCAGCTTGGTCGGTGACACTGAAGCTTTCTTT,CASSLVGDTEAFF
TRBV20-1,NA,TRBJ2-5,NA,TGCAGTGCTAGTGTCATGGGGCGGGGTTTAGGCGAGACCCAGTACTTC,CSASVMGRGLGETQYF
TRBV13,TRBD1,TRBJ2-2,NA,TGTGCCAGCAGCACAGGGGTAAGGACCGGGGAGCTGTTTTTT,CASSTGVRTGELFF
TRBV7-2,TRBD1,TRBJ1-2,NA,TGTGCCAGCAGCCCAGGGACAGGGGGCCTCTATGGCTACACCTTC,CASSPGTGGLYGYTF
TRBV11-3,TRBD1,TRBJ1-1,NA,TGTGCCAGCAGCTTAGGAGGGACAGTTGAAGCTTTCTTT,CASSLGGTVEAFF
TRBV2,NA,TRBJ1-2,NA,TGTGCCAGCAGTGAAGCGGGAGGGACCTATGGCTACACCTTC,CASSEAGGTYGYTF
TRBV4-1,NA,TRBJ1-4,NA,TGCGCCAGCAGCCAAGTCCTGGCGGGGGTTAATGAAAAACTGTTTTTT,CASSQVLAGVNEKLFF
TRBV6-4,NA,TRBJ1-2,NA,TGTGCCAGCAGTGACTTCCCGACAGGCTATGGCTACACCTTC,CASSDFPTGYGYTF
TRBV15,NA,TRBJ1-2,NA,TGTGCCACCAGCAGGGGGGGGACTAACTATGGCTACACCTTC,CATSRGGTNYGYTF
TRBV14,NA,TRBJ1-2,once,TGTGCCAGCGCACAGAACCTCTATGGCTACACCTTC,CASAQNLYGYTF
TRBV5-1,NA,TRBJ2-1,NA,TGCGCCAGCGGACAGTCGGCCTACAATGAGCAGTTCTTC,CASGQSAYNEQFF
TRBV19,TRBD1,TRBJ1-1,once,TGTGCCAGTAGCCCCCGGGACAGGGGTTCAGGGGCTTTCTTT,CASSPRDRGSGAFF
TRBV15,NA,TRBJ1-4,NA,TGTGCCACCAGCAGAGATCAAAGGGGCTCTAATGAAAAACTGTTTTTT,CATSRDQRGSNEKLFF
TRBV6-6,NA,TRBJ1-2,NA,TGTGCCAGCAGTTACGAACAGCTTAACTATGGCTACACCTTC,CASSYEQLNYGYTF
TRBV5-8,TRBD1,TRBJ1-2,NA,TGTGCCAGCAGCTTGGCGGGGACAGAATATGGCTACACCTTC,CASSLAGTEYGYTF
TRBV19,NA,TRBJ1-1,NA,TGTGCCAGTAGTATTAGTCTCATGAACACTGAAGCTTTCTTT,CASSISLMNTEAFF
TRBV3-1/TRBV3-2,NA,TRBJ1-1,NA,TGTGCCAGCAGCCAACCGGGACACACCGCGGCTTTCTTT,CASSQPGHTAAFF
TRBV9,NA,TRBJ1-2,NA,TGTGCCAGCAGCGTAGATGCTTCTACGGGCTATGGCTACACCTTC,CASSVDASTGYGYTF
TRBV5-4,TRBD1,TRBJ1-2,NA,TGTGCCAGCAGCCGAGGGGGCGACAATGGCTACACCTTC,CASSRGGDNGYTF
TRBV24-1,NA,TRBJ1-2,NA,TGTGCCACCAGTGATGAGAGAAATGGCTACACCTTC,CATSDERNGYTF
TRBV19,NA,TRBJ2-4,NA,TGTGCCAGTAGTACCCCCATGGCGACAGCAGCCAAAAACATTCAGTACTTC,CASSTPMATAAKNIQYF
TRBV6-2/TRBV6-3,NA,TRBJ1-6,few,TGTGCCAGCAGTTACGGCAGTACGTCCTATAATTCACCCCTCCACTTT,CASSYGSTSYNSPLHF
TRBV7-2,NA,TRBJ1-1,few,TGTGCCAGCAGCTTCACAGGGAACACTGAAGCTTTCTTT,CASSFTGNTEAFF
TRBV19,NA,TRBJ1-1,NA,TGTGCCAGTAGTGACGGGTACCCAAACACTGAAGCTTTCTTT,CASSDGYPNTEAFF
TRBV19,TRBD2,TRBJ2-7,NA,TGTGCCAGTAGTCTCCGGACTAGCGGGGCTCAGCAGTACTTC,CASSLRTSGAQQYF
TRBV13,TRBD2,TRBJ2-5,NA,TGTGCCAGCAGCTTTAGCGGGGGCCTCCAAGAGACCCAGTACTTC,CASSFSGGLQETQYF
TRBV19,TRBD1,TRBJ1-2,NA,TGTGCCAGTAGTATAGATGACAGGGGGCGCGGCGGCGCTGGCTACACCTTC,CASSIDDRGRGGAGYTF
TRBV6-6,NA,TRBJ2-5,NA,TGTGCCAGCAGTTACTCAGGCAGGGGACAAGAGACCCAGTACTTC,CASSYSGRGQETQYF
TRBV11-2,NA,TRBJ1-1,NA,TGTGCCAGCACCTCCGGGACTGAAGCTTTCTTT,CASTSGTEAFF